This section outlines one T cell receptor beta chain sequence together with its context. The antigen remains undetermined. The data stem from a study of human T cells and chemical hapten exposure. The wider study: Patients additionally received therapeutic doses of diphenylcyclopropenone on the scalp once a week, and this continued throughout the approximately 24-week study. Study results and limitations: Among TCRs, those above 1 in 1000 frequency were unaffected by DPC sensitization.

The length of the CDR3 is 14 residues. Germline assignment: CDR1 SGDLS and CDR2 YYNGEE. V lost 0 bases and J lost 6, with 11 bases in between. As to time point: pre-sensitization, week 0. The treatment denotes: therapeutic diphenylcyclopropenone sensitization with weekly scalp DPC. Ahead of each patch test application, blood was drawn. TCRdb used MiXCR to reprocess the RACE reads, holding one entry per CDR3 protein. The sample shows approximately 370,000 distinct CDR3 sequences, approximately 5% of them seen only once. The chain combines TRBV9 with TRBJ2-3, with a possible D match to TRBD2 (5 bases). The origin of this receptor is a woman aged 18-29 years with alopecia areata. Some clones in this sample may be carry-over from other donors' samples. This specimen consisted of whole blood, obtained in connection with sensitization to the hapten diphenylcyclopropenone (DPC). DNA of the CDR3: TGTGCCAGCAGCGTAGGCGGGTTCGTGGATACGCAGTATTTT. As protein: CASSVGGFVDTQYF.